This entry concerns a single TCR gamma chain. The antigen remains undetermined. CDR1 is GITISATS, CDR2 ISYDGTV, per germline (reference sequence). CDR3 length: 14 amino acids. The ends lost 0 bases at V and 12 bases at J; junction bases unmatched: 14. This record comes from a study of Vδ1+ human thymocytes. Study-wide results and limits: Many TRG clonotypes were shared between donors; TRD repertoires were essentially private. Highly polyclonal TRG and TRD repertoires with Gaussian CDR3 length distributions appeared in thymus. Despite high sort purity, approximately 21% of thymic T cell receptor delta sequences were Vdelta2.

Thymocytes were sorted as CD3+ TCRVdelta1+ TCRVdelta2- after alphabeta T cell depletion. The template was reverse-transcribed extracted RNA. The CDR3 regions were amplified by multiplex PCR from V-gene primers to a constant-region primer. TCRdb re-called clones from the multiplex PCR reads via CATT. The sample carries 8,000 to 9,000 gamma-chain clones, around three fifths recorded once. The origin of this receptor is a girl less than two years old who had congenital heart surgery. Sequencing was carried out using Vdelta1+ gamma-delta thymocytes from the thymus. The subset here: FACS-sorted CD3+ TCRalphabeta- TCRVdelta1+ TCRVdelta2- thymocytes. The chain employs TRGV9 and TRGJ1 or TRGJ2. TCRdb does not report a J gene; here it was assigned by matching the DNA to germline references. The CDR3 sequence: CALWEVVSTLRKLF. The CDR3 DNA reads TGTGCCTTGTGGGAGGTGGTTTCTACCCTCAGGAAACTCTTT.